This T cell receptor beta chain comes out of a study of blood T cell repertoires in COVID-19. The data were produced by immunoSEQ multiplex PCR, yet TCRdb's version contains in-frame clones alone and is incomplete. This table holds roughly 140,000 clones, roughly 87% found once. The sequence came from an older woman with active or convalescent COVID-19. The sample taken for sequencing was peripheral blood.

As DNA, the CDR3 is TGTGCCAGCAGTTATTCCCAGAACTCCTACGAGCAGTACTTC. It specifies CASSYSQNSYEQYF. The chain is built from TRBV6-1 and TRBJ2-7; the D is unclear. This CDR3 is built from 14 residues. Germline values: CDR1 MNHNS, CDR2 SASEGT. Trimming stripped 5 bases from V and 0 bases from J, with 11 bases between.